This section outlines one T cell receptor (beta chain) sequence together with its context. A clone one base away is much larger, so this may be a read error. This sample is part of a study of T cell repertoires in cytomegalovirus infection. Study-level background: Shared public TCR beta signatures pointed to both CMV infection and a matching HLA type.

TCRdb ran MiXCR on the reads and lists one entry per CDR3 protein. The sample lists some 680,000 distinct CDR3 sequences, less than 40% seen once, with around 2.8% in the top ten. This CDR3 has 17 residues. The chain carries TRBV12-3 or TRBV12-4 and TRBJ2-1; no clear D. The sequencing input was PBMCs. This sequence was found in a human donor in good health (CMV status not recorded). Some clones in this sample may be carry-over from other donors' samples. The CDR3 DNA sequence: TGTGCCAGCAGTTTGTTTGCGGCCAGAAGCTCCTACAATGAGCAGTTATTC. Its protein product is CASSLFAARSSYNEQLF.